The TCR beta chain described here comes from a study of shared clonotypes between healthy human individuals. Worth noting for this clone: The same CDR3 can be traced to other DNA sequences in this sample.

The assay was immunoSEQ multiplex PCR, and TCRdb's table has in-frame clones only and misses some. This table holds about 2 million clones, about 95% found once. Terminally differentiated effector memory CD45RA+ cells were excluded from the naive CD8 cells, which were CD45RO-negative and positively selected for CCR7. Caucasian adults living in Nashville, Tennessee, provided all samples. Germline values: CDR1 SEHNR, CDR2 FQNEAQ (reference sequence). The germline V and J ends were trimmed by 1 base and 2 bases, with 8 bases remaining between them. The CDR3 covers 14 residues. The receptor comes from a man between 18 and 29 years old in good health. Sequenced material: naive CD8+ T cells sorted from blood. This sequence joins TRBV7-9 and TRBJ1-2; D remains unclear. The CDR3 sequence is CASSLVGGNYGYTF. The CDR3 DNA is TGTGCCAGCAGCTTAGTAGGAGGGAACTATGGCTACACCTTC.